A single sample is the source of the 14 T cell receptor beta chains below, sequenced in a study of vaccination effects on CD4 cells after COVID-19. The assay was immunoSEQ multiplex PCR, and TCRdb's table has in-frame clones only and misses some. The sample includes approximately 70,000 clones, roughly 74% of them seen just once. No antigen has been identified for these receptors. Pools of viral peptides were used by the ViraFEST assay to expand antigen-specific CD4+ T cells ahead of sequencing. Researchers isolated CD4+ T cells once roughly ten days of culture had elapsed. According to the study, vaccine recipients showed no prior SARS-CoV-2 infection and negative nucleocapsid antibodies. This sample comprised CD4+ T cells from PBMCs cultured with HCoV-NL63 spike peptides, obtained before COVID-19 vaccination. Source of these receptors: a human donor who received a COVID-19 vaccine.

This rearrangement joins TRBV18 to TRBJ1-1; D perhaps matches TRBD1 (6 bases). The V end lost 6 bases, the J end lost 1 base, and 9 bases lay between the germline ends. Germline V gene lookup returns CDR1 KGHSH and CDR2 LQKENI. The CDR3 runs to 13 residues. This chain's CDR3 is CASSGGQNTEAFF. The CDR3, as DNA: TGTGCCAGCTCCGGGGGCCAGAACACTGAAGCTTTCTTT. The entire variable domain, with the rest obtained from reference TRBV18 and TRBJ1-1, is as follows: NAGVMQNPRHLVRRRGQEARLRCSPMKGHSHVYWYRQLPEEGLKFMVYLQKENIIDESGMPKERFSAEFPKEGPSILRIQQVVRGDSAAYFCASSGGQNTEAFFGQGTRLTVV.

The sample holds one count of this clone. CDR3 residues: CSATEFEAFF. In DNA, the CDR3 is TGCAGTGCGACGGAGTTTGAAGCTTTCTTT. The chain employs TRBV20-1 and TRBJ1-1; D call uncertain. Trimming removed 6 bases from V and 7 bases from J, with 9 bases in between. CDR3 length: 10 residues. Germline assignment: CDR1 DFQATT and CDR2 SNEGSKA (reference sequence).

This chain links TRBV19 with TRBJ1-6; no reliable D call. The CDR3 covers 13 residues. V shed 6 bases and J shed 8 bases, with 11 bases lying between them. Looked up from germline, CDR1 is LNHDA and CDR2 is SQIVND (reference sequence). The CDR3 nucleotides are TGTGCCAGTAGACAGTACTCAGATTCACCCCTCCACTTT. Translating it yields CASRQYSDSPLHF. The full variable domain, its missing parts supplied by reference TRBV19 and TRBJ1-6, is DGGITQSPKYLFRKEGQNVTLSCEQNLNHDAMYWYRQDPGQGLRLIYYSQIVNDFQKGDIAEGYSVSREKKESFPLTVTSAQKNPTAFYLCASRQYSDSPLHFGNGTRLTVT.

The chain is built from TRBV19 and TRBJ2-3; TRBD1 aligns across 7 bases. CDR1 is LNHDA, CDR2 SQIVND, per germline (reference sequence). The CDR3 sequence is 13 residues long. V lost 11 bases, J lost 3 bases, and 8 bases stayed unmatched. The chain's CDR3 is CAGLNRGTDTQYF. The CDR3 nucleotides are TGTGCCGGATTAAACAGGGGAACAGATACGCAGTATTTT.

For the CDR3, the DNA is TGTGCCAGCAGCTCTGGGTCGGGGGCGACTATCAATGAGCAGTTCTTC. Translating it yields CASSSGSGATINEQFF. The gene calls are TRBV11-2 and TRBJ2-1; D is possibly TRBD1 or TRBD2 (6 bases each). Trimming shortened V by 4 bases and J by 6 bases, and 19 bases separated the two germline ends. This CDR3 is 16 amino acids long. Germline CDR1 SGHAT, CDR2 FQNNGV.

The CDR3 loop is CASSLEADSGNTIYF. The CDR3 region has the DNA TGTGCCAGCAGTCTAGAGGCGGACTCTGGAAACACCATATATTTT. The rearrangement uses TRBV6-5 and TRBJ1-3; D unresolved. Trimming removed 5 bases at V and 0 bases at J, with 11 bases between. The CDR3 extends over 15 amino acids. Germline V gene sequence: CDR1 MNHEY, CDR2 SVGAGI.

This clone was detected only a few times. The rearrangement links TRBV20-1 to TRBJ1-1; no clear D gene. This CDR3 spans 8 amino acids. The germline CDR1 and CDR2 sequences are DFQATT and SNEGSKA (reference sequence). V dropped 0 bases and J dropped 11 bases, with 1 base sitting between them. As DNA, the CDR3 is TGCAGTGCTAGAGAGGCTTTCTTT. Amino acids: CSAREAFF.

The chain is built from TRBV6-5 and TRBJ2-7, with D perhaps TRBD1 or TRBD2 (5 bases each). The V and J ends lost 9 bases and 4 bases respectively, with 19 bases between them. Germline V gives CDR1 MNHEY, CDR2 SVGAGI. The CDR3 is made up of 14 amino acids. CDR3: CARFTGNRPYEQYV. The CDR3 DNA reads TGTGCCAGATTTACGGGGAACAGGCCATACGAGCAGTACGTC.

V and J are TRBV30 and TRBJ2-2; D unresolved. The ends were cut back, 0 bases at V and 6 bases at J, with 5 bases in the middle. Germline V gene lookup returns CDR1 GTSNPN and CDR2 SVGIG (reference sequence). The CDR3 has 12 amino acids. DNA of the CDR3: TGTGCCTGGAGTGTAGGGTCCGGGGAGCTGTTTTTT. Translation gives CAWSVGSGELFF. Combining the CDR3 with reference TRBV30 and TRBJ2-2 gives the whole variable domain SQTIHQWPATLVQPVGSPLSLECTVEGTSNPNLYWYRQAAGRGLQLLFYSVGIGQISSEVPQNLSASRPQDRQFILSSKKLLLSDSGFYLCAWSVGSGELFFGEGSRLTVL.

The rearrangement joins TRBV5-1 to TRBJ2-2; 9 positions match TRBD1. V lost 4 bases and J lost 3; bases outside the gene matches: 4. The CDR3 is 15 amino acids. Looked up from germline, CDR1 is SGHRS and CDR2 is YFSETQ. The CDR3 is CASSQRTGDTGELFF. As DNA, the CDR3 is TGCGCCAGCAGCCAAAGGACAGGGGACACCGGGGAGCTGTTTTTT.

The chain joins TRBV30 to TRBJ1-2; D gene uncertain. V was pared by 5 bases and J by 5 bases, with 12 bases between. The CDR3 runs to 12 residues. CDR1 is GTSNPN, CDR2 SVGIG, per germline (reference sequence). The CDR3 DNA reads as TGTGCCTGGTCCCGGGATTGGTATGGCTACACCTTC. The encoded protein is CAWSRDWYGYTF.

The rearrangement joins TRBV6-6 to TRBJ1-1; no clear D gene. Trimming removed 6 bases at V and 6 bases at J, with 14 bases between. This CDR3 region has 13 residues. The germline gives CDR1 MNHNY, CDR2 SVGAGI (reference sequence). CDR3 DNA sequence: TGTGCCAGCAGACGAGACAAGGTGCCTGAAGCTTTCTTT. As protein: CASRRDKVPEAFF.

This sequence joins TRBV15 and TRBJ1-2; D is perhaps TRBD1 (5 bases). The CDR3 runs 13 residues. Germline-derived CDR1 and CDR2 are LNHNV and YYDKDF (reference sequence). Trimming took 0 bases from V and 13 from J, leaving 15 bases between them. The CDR3 protein is CATSRDLGEGLTF. The CDR3 coding sequence is TGTGCCACCAGCAGAGATCTAGGGGAGGGACTCACCTTC.

J is TRBJ2-5 and V is TRBV7-7, with D perhaps TRBD1 or TRBD2 (5 bases each). The V end was cut by 6 bases, the J end by 10 bases, with 21 bases between. The length of the CDR3 is 14 residues. The germline CDR1 and CDR2 sequences are SSHAT and FNYEAQ (reference sequence). The DNA for the CDR3 is TGTGCCAGCAGTACCGGGACCGGAGCTTGGGACCAGTACTTC. Its protein product is CASSTGTGAWDQYF.